The 6 T cell receptor beta chains below come from one sample, sequenced in a study of spatial heterogeneity in lung cancer. TCRdb independently ran MiXCR on the 5' RACE reads; one entry per CDR3 protein. Among about 10,000 distinct CDR3 sequences listed, more than 3% were seen once. Time point indicated: sample taken at primary tumor resection. Sequencing of whole RNA from tumor, nontumor lung or frozen PBMC involved no sorting. The sample in question was PBMCs, obtained at surgery. The receptors shown here come from a female donor with early-stage non-small cell lung cancer.

This clonotype was counted many times. The library was built for alpha chains, so this beta chain is an off-target read and its size means little. The chain employs TRBV10-3 and TRBJ1-5; no clear D gene. V was pared by 3 bases and J by 0 bases, with 9 bases between. CDR1 is ENHRY, CDR2 SYGVKD, per germline. This CDR3 is 15 amino acids long. CDR3 loop: CAISDGRNSNQPQHF. The CDR3 region has the DNA TGTGCCATCAGTGATGGGCGGAATAGCAATCAGCCCCAGCATTTT.

This clonotype was recorded at least ten times. This beta chain is a stray read from a library made for alpha chains; its abundance is not meaningful. This chain uses TRBV7-8 with TRBJ1-1, with D hard to call. Germline CDR1 reads SGHVS; CDR2 reads FQNEAQ. The CDR3 totals 11 residues. With 3 bases removed from V and 4 bases from J, the gap between germline ends came to 3 bases. As DNA, the CDR3 is TGTGCCAGCAGCTTGGGCACTGAAGCTTTCTTT. Amino acids: CASSLGTEAFF.

In this sample, this clonotype turned up many times. This beta chain lies outside the target of a library built for alpha chains; its clone size means little. V is TRBV5-6 and J is TRBJ2-7; D may be TRBD1 (7 bases). This CDR3 region has 15 residues. In germline, CDR1 is SGHDT, CDR2 YYEEEE. Deletions cut 0 bases from V and 4 bases from J, with 14 bases between. CDR3: CASSLAGPGGYEQYF. CDR3 nucleotide sequence: TGTGCCAGCAGCTTGGCCGGACCAGGGGGGTACGAGCAGTACTTC.

At least ten counts were recorded for this clonotype. Within a library made for alpha chains, this beta chain is off target, and its count is uninformative. This chain joins TRBV7-9 and TRBJ2-7; TRBD1 matches 8 bases. CDR1 and CDR2 (germline): SEHNR, FQNEAQ (reference sequence). The V and J ends lost 4 bases and 2 bases, in that order; junction bases with no gene match: 10. CDR3 size: 16 residues. This CDR3 is CASSSGQGAQPYEQYF. The CDR3 DNA reads as TGTGCCAGCAGCTCAGGACAGGGCGCTCAGCCCTACGAGCAGTACTTC.

This clonotype was observed many times. As an off-target read in a library built for alpha chains, this beta chain has a frequency of little significance. The chain couples TRBV5-1 to TRBJ1-1; a weak D match, TRBD1 (6 bases). The CDR3 is 14 amino acids. CDR1 is SGHRS, CDR2 YFSETQ, per germline. V lost 2 bases and J 3 bases, leaving 11 bases between the germline ends. The CDR3 reads CASSFKGGDTEAFF. The CDR3 DNA reads as TGCGCCAGCAGCTTCAAAGGGGGAGACACTGAAGCTTTCTTT. Looking up the rest from reference TRBV5-1 and TRBJ1-1 gives the full variable domain: KAGVTQTPRYLIKTRGQQVTLSCSPISGHRSVSWYQQTPGQGLQFLFEYFSETQRNKGNFPGRFSGRQFSNSRSEMNVSTLELGDSALYLCASSFKGGDTEAFFGQGTRLTVV.

This clonotype was seen at least ten times. This beta chain came through as a stray read in a library set up for alpha chains, and its size says little. This sequence joins TRBV9 and TRBJ2-3; D is uncertain. Germline assignment: CDR1 SGDLS and CDR2 YYNGEE. The CDR3 runs to 13 residues. Deletions cut 3 bases from V and 6 bases from J, with 11 bases between. CDR3 loop: CASSEALSDTQYF. As DNA, the CDR3 is TGTGCCAGCAGCGAGGCCCTTTCGGATACGCAGTATTTT.